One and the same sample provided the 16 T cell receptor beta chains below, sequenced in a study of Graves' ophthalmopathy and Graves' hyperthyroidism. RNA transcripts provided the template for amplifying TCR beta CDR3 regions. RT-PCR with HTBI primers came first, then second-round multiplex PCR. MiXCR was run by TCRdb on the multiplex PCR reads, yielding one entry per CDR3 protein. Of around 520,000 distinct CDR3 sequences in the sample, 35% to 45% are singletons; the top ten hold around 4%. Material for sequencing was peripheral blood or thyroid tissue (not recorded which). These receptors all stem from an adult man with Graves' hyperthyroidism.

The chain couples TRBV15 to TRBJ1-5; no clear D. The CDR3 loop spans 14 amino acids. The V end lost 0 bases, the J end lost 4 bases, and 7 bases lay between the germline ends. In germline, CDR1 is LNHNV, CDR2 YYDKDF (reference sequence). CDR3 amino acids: CATSRDQVNQPQHF. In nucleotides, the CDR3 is TGTGCCACCAGCAGAGATCAGGTGAATCAGCCCCAGCATTTT.

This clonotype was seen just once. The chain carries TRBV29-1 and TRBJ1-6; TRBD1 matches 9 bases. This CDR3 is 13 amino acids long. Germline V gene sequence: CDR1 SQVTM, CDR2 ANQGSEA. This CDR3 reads CSSSGTGNSPLHF. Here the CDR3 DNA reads TGCAGTTCCTCCGGGACAGGGAATTCACCCCTCCACTTT.

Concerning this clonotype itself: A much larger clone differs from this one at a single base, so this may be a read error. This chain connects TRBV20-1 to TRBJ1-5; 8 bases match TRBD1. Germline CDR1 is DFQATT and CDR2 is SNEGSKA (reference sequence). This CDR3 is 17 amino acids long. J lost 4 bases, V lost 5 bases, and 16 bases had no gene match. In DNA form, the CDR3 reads TGCAGTGCTGGTAACGTCCATACAGGGGGGTCTAATCAGCCCCAGCATTTT. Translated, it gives CSAGNVHTGGSNQPQHF.

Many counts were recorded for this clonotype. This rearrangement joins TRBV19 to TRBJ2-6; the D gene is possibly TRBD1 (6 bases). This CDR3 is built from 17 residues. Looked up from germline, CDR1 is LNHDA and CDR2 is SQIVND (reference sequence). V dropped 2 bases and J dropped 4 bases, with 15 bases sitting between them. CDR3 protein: CASSIMGHRAGANVLTF. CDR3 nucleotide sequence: TGTGCCAGTAGTATAATGGGGCACAGGGCCGGGGCCAACGTCCTGACTTTC.

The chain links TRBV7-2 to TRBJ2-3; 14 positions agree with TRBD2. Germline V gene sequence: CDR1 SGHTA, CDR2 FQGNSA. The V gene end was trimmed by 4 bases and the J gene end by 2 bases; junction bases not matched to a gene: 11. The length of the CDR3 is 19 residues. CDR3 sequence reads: CASSYHLTSGGAFTDTQYF. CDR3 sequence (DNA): TGTGCCAGCAGCTACCACCTGACTAGCGGGGGGGCCTTCACAGATACGCAGTATTTT. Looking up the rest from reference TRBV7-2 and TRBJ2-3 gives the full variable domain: GAGVSQSPSNKVTEKGKDVELRCDPISGHTALYWYRQSLGQGLEFLIYFQGNSAPDKSGLPSDRFSAERTGGSVSTLTIQRTQQEDSAVYLCASSYHLTSGGAFTDTQYFGPGTRLTVL.

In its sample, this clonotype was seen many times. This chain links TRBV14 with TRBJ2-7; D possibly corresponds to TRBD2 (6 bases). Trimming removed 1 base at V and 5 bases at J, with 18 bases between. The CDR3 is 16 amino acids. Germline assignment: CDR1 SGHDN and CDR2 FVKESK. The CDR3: CASSQALTRDGNEQYF. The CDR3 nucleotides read TGTGCCAGCAGCCAAGCTCTGACTAGAGATGGTAACGAGCAGTACTTC. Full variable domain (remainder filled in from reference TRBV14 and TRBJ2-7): EAGVTQFPSHSVIEKGQTVTLRCDPISGHDNLYWYRRVMGKEIKFLLHFVKESKQDESGMPNNRFLAERTGGTYSTLKVQPAELEDSGVYFCASSQALTRDGNEQYFGPGTRLTVT.

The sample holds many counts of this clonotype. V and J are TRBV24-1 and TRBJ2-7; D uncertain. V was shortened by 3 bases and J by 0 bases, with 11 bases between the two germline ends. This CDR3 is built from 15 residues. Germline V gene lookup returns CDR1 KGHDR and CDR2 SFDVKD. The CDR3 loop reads CATSDPRRSSYEQYF. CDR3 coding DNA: TGTGCCACCAGTGATCCCAGGCGGAGCTCCTACGAGCAGTACTTC.

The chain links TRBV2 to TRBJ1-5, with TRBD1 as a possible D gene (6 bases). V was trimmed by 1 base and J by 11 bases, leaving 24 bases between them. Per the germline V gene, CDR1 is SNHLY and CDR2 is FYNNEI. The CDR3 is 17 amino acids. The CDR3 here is CASSEGTSGGAGETQHF. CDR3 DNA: TGTGCCAGCAGTGAAGGGACCAGCGGGGGGGCGGGAGAGACCCAGCATTTT. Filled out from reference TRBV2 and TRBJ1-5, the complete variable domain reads EPEVTQTPSHQVTQMGQEVILRCVPISNHLYFYWYRQILGQKVEFLVSFYNNEISEKSEIFDDQFSVERPDGSNFTLKIRSTKLEDSAMYFCASSEGTSGGAGETQHFGDGTRLSIL.

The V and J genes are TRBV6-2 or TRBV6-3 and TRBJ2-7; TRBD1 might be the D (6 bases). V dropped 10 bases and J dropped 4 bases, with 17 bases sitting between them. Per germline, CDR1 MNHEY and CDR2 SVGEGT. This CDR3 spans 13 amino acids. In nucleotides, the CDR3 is TGTGCCACCGCCCGGGACATTGCGTACGAGCAGTACTTC. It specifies CATARDIAYEQYF.

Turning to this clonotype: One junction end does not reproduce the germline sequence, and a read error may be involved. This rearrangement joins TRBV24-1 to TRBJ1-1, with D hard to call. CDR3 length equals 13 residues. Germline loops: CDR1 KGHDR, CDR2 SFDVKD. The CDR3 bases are TGTGCCAGCAGTTTTGGGTTTAACACTGAAGCTTTCTTT. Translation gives CASSFGFNTEAFF.

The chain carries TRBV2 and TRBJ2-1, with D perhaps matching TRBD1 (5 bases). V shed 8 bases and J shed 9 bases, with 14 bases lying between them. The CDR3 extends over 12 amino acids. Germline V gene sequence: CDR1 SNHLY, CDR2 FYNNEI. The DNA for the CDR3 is TGTGCCAGCCGGGTCAGGGTGGGTGAGCAGTTCTTC. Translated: CASRVRVGEQFF.

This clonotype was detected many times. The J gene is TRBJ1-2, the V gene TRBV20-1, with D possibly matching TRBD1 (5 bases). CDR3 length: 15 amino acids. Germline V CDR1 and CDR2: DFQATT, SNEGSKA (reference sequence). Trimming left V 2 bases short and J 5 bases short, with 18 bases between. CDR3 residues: CSARTASTGLYGYTF. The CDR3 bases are TGCAGTGCTAGAACTGCGAGCACGGGACTTTATGGCTACACCTTC.

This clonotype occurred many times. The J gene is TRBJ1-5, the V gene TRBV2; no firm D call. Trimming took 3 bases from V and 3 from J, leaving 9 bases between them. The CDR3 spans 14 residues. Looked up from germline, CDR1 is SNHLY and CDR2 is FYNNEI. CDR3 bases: TGTGCCAGCAGTGAGAGGCAGTACAATCAGCCCCAGCATTTT. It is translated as CASSERQYNQPQHF.

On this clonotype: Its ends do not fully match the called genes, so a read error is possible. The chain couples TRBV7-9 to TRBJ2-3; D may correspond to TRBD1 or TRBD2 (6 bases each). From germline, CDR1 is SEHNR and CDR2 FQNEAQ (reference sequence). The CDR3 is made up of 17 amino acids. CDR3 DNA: TGTGCCAGCAGCTTAGCTATGGGGGGCGTTGTGACAGATATGCAGTATTTT. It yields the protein CASSLAMGGVVTDMQYF.

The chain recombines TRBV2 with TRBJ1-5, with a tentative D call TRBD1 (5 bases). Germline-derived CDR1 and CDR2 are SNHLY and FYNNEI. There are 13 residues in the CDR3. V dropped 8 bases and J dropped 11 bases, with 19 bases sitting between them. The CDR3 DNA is TGTGCCAGCGGCTACGGGGGTGGGGAGACCCAGCATTTT. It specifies CASGYGGGETQHF.

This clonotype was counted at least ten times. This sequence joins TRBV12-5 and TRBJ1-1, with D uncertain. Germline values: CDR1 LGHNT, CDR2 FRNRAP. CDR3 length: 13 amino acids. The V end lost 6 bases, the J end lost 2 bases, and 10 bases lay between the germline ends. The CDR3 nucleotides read TGTGCTAGTGGGGCTACAAGCAACACTGAAGCTTTCTTT. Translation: CASGATSNTEAFF.